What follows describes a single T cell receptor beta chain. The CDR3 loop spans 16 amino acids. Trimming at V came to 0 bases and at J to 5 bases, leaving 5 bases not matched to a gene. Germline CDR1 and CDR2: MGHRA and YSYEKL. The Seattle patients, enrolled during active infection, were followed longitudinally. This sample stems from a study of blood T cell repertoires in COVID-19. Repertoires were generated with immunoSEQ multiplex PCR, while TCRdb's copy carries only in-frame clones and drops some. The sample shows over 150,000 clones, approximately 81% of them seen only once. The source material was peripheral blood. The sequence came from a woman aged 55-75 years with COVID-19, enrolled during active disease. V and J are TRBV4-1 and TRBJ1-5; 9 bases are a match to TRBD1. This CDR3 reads CASSQEVTGGYQPQHF. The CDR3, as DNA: TGCGCCAGCAGCCAAGAAGTGACAGGGGGTTATCAGCCCCAGCATTTT.